This TCR beta chain was sequenced in a study of shared clonotypes between healthy human individuals. This clone was detected once. This sample includes further DNA sequences coding for the same CDR3. The CDR3 totals 13 residues. Germline V lookup: CDR1 MNHEY, CDR2 SMNVEV (reference sequence). V lost 5 bases, J lost 3 bases, and 11 bases lay in between. Libraries were prepared by immunoSEQ multiplex PCR; TCRdb keeps only in-frame clonotypes and omits some of them. The repertoire has 2 million to 2.5 million clones, about 93% of them found once; the top ten carry more than 1.5%. CD45RO-negative CD8 cells positively selected for CCR7 made up the naive population, which excluded terminally differentiated effector memory CD45RA+ cells.

The chain uses TRBV27 and TRBJ2-7; D may correspond to TRBD1 or TRBD2 (5 bases each). This TCR came from a man aged 18 to 29 in good health. Some clones in this sample may be carry-over from other donors' samples. The material sequenced was naive CD8+ T cells from PBMCs. CDR3: CASSPRGLYEQYF. As DNA, the CDR3 is TGTGCCAGCAGTCCTCGGGGCCTCTACGAGCAGTACTTC.